Listed below are T cell receptor beta chains from one sample, sequenced in a study of blood T cell repertoires in COVID-19. The assay was immunoSEQ multiplex PCR, and TCRdb's table has in-frame clones only and misses some. The sample lists roughly 49,000 clones; around 90% were seen once. Sequencing input: peripheral blood. These receptors all come from a human donor in a cohort sampled during active COVID-19. Each CDR3 is given with its conserved first and last residue. D genes are given only for firm matches. Only some rows state a clone size, as once, few, many or a class for expanded clones.

size | J | V | D | DNA | CDR3
NA | TRBJ2-1 | TRBV18 | NA | TGTGCCAGCTCACCACCGGTTTTAGGGGCGTACAATGAGCAGTTCTTC | CASSPPVLGAYNEQFF
once | TRBJ2-4 | TRBV19 | TRBD1 | TGTGCCAGTAGTACAAGTGGACAGGGGGTGTCCAAAAACATTCAGTACTTC | CASSTSGQGVSKNIQYF
NA | TRBJ1-2 | TRBV7-3 | NA | TGTGCCAGCAGCTTAATGGGCAGTCCTAACTATGGCTACACCTTC | CASSLMGSPNYGYTF
NA | TRBJ2-7 | TRBV5-4 | NA | TGTGCCAGCAGTCGGGACTTCGCCTACGAGCAGTACTTC | CASSRDFAYEQYF
NA | TRBJ2-5 | TRBV6-2/TRBV6-3 | TRBD2 | TGTGCCAGCAGTCCCGGACTAGCGTACCAAGAGACCCAGTACTTC | CASSPGLAYQETQYF
NA | TRBJ2-6 | TRBV5-4 | TRBD2 | TGTGCCAGCAGCTCGGGACTAGCGGGGATCTCTGGGGCCAACGTCCTGACTTTC | CASSSGLAGISGANVLTF
NA | TRBJ1-2 | TRBV5-5 | TRBD1 | TGTGCCAGCAGCGCCCTGGGGACAGGACATGGCTACACCTTC | CASSALGTGHGYTF
NA | TRBJ1-4 | TRBV5-5 | NA | TGTGCCAGCAGCTTATTGGGAGGGGGAACAACTAATGAAAAACTGTTTTTT | CASSLLGGGTTNEKLFF
NA | TRBJ1-2 | TRBV28 | TRBD1 | TGTGCCAGCAGTTTAACAGGGGGGTCAAACTATGGCTACACCTTC | CASSLTGGSNYGYTF
NA | TRBJ1-5 | TRBV11-2 | NA | TGTGCCAGCAGCCACGGTGATAATCAGCCCCAGCATTTT | CASSHGDNQPQHF
NA | TRBJ2-1 | TRBV5-1 | TRBD2 | TGCGCCAGCAGCATCCGGACTAGCGGGAGGTCTAATGAGCAGTTCTTC | CASSIRTSGRSNEQFF
NA | TRBJ2-1 | TRBV9 | TRBD2 | TGTGCCAGCAGACCTAGCGGGGAGGGCAATGAGCAGTTCTTC | CASRPSGEGNEQFF
NA | TRBJ2-3 | TRBV10-3 | TRBD2 | TGTGCCATCACCGTGGGACTAGCGGGATCAGATACGCAGTATTTT | CAITVGLAGSDTQYF
NA | TRBJ2-1 | TRBV24-1 | TRBD1 | TGTGCCACCAGTGATGCCGACAGGGGCCCGCTCGGAGAGCAGTTCTTC | CATSDADRGPLGEQFF
NA | TRBJ2-7 | TRBV18 | TRBD1 | TGTGCCAGCTCACCGGGGGACAGCCTATACGAGCAGTACTTC | CASSPGDSLYEQYF
NA | TRBJ2-2 | TRBV30 | NA | TGTGCCTGGAGATTCCCGGTCGGGGAGCTGTTTTTT | CAWRFPVGELFF
NA | TRBJ2-1 | TRBV12-2 | NA | TGTGCAAGTCGTCAAATAGCGGATTACAATGAGCAGTTCTTC | CASRQIADYNEQFF
NA | TRBJ1-6 | TRBV7-9 | NA | TGTGCCAGCAGTCAAAAGGGGGATTCACCCCTCCACTTT | CASSQKGDSPLHF
NA | TRBJ2-7 | TRBV28 | NA | TGTGCCAGCAGTCTAGACAGTCGAGGTGGGGGGGAGCAGTACTTC | CASSLDSRGGGEQYF
NA | TRBJ2-5 | TRBV18 | NA | TGTGCCAGCTCACCACCCTCAGAGACCCAGTACTTC | CASSPPSETQYF
NA | TRBJ1-1 | TRBV24-1 | NA | TGTGCCACCAGTGGGGGAGGGGCGGGTGAGACTGAAGCTTTCTTT | CATSGGGAGETEAFF
NA | TRBJ2-6 | TRBV9 | NA | TGTGCCAGCAGCGTAATCAAAGCTTCGGGGGCCAACGTCCTGACTTTC | CASSVIKASGANVLTF
NA | TRBJ1-5 | TRBV7-8 | TRBD1 | TGTGCCAGCAGGGGGGGACAGGGAAATCAGCCCCAGCATTTT | CASRGGQGNQPQHF
NA | TRBJ1-1 | TRBV7-9 | TRBD1 | TGTGCCAGCAGCCACCTCTCACAGGGGGCAATTCATCCTGAAGCTTTCTTT | CASSHLSQGAIHPEAFF
few | TRBJ2-7 | TRBV6-1 | NA | TGTGCCAGCAGTGAACAAACCTACGAGCAGTACTTC | CASSEQTYEQYF
NA | TRBJ2-3 | TRBV9 | NA | TGTGCCAGCAGCTCGCACTACCCTAGCACAGATACGCAGTATTTT | CASSSHYPSTDTQYF
NA | TRBJ2-5 | TRBV29-1 | NA | TGCAGCGTTGCCCAATTTCAAGAGACCCAGTACTTC | CSVAQFQETQYF
NA | TRBJ1-1 | TRBV7-9 | NA | TGTGCCAGCAGCCGCCGGCGGGCGAGGGACACTGAAGCTTTCTTT | CASSRRRARDTEAFF
NA | TRBJ2-3 | TRBV28 | TRBD1 | TGTGCCAGCAGTCCCAAGGGGGGGACAGGGTACACAGATACGCAGTATTTT | CASSPKGGTGYTDTQYF
NA | TRBJ1-2 | TRBV6-5 | NA | TGTGCCACCAGGGGTGGCGGTCGTGGCTACACCTTC | CATRGGGRGYTF
few | TRBJ2-1 | TRBV30 | NA | TGTGCCTGGAGGTTACAGGTCTACAATGAGCAGTTCTTC | CAWRLQVYNEQFF
NA | TRBJ2-5 | TRBV4-1 | TRBD2 | TGCGCCAGCAGCCAAGATATTCTAGCGGGAGCTATAGAGACCCAGTACTTC | CASSQDILAGAIETQYF
NA | TRBJ1-2 | TRBV18 | TRBD1 | TGTGCCAGCTCATTCGGACAGGGAGCTAACTATGGCTACACCTTC | CASSFGQGANYGYTF
NA | TRBJ2-2 | TRBV11-2 | NA | TGTGCCAGCAGCTCCTGGGACACCCCCACCGGGGAGCTGTTTTTT | CASSSWDTPTGELFF
NA | TRBJ2-6 | TRBV7-9 | TRBD1 | TGTGCCAGCAGCCAGCCCCTTGTGGGACAGCCTGGGATCCTGACTTTC | CASSQPLVGQPGILTF
once | TRBJ2-1 | TRBV5-5 | TRBD1 | TGTGCCAGCAGTCCCGGGACAGGGGTTTACAATGAGCAGTTCTTC | CASSPGTGVYNEQFF
NA | TRBJ2-5 | TRBV5-1 | NA | TGCGCCAGCAGCTCGGAGGGTCTGGAGACCCAGTACTTC | CASSSEGLETQYF
NA | TRBJ1-1 | TRBV3-1/TRBV3-2 | NA | TGTGCCAGCACCCGCGGGACTGAAGCTTTCTTT | CASTRGTEAFF
once | TRBJ2-3 | TRBV3-1/TRBV3-2 | TRBD2 | TGTGCCAGCAGTCGTCGACTAGCGGGGGGGACGCTCACAGATACGCAGTATTTT | CASSRRLAGGTLTDTQYF
NA | TRBJ1-2 | TRBV6-1 | NA | TGTGCCAGCAGTGAACGCCCGGGAGCTAACTATGGCTACACCTTC | CASSERPGANYGYTF
NA | TRBJ1-1 | TRBV6-5 | TRBD1 | TGTGCCAGCAGTAAGGGACAGGGATGGAACACTGAAGCTTTCTTT | CASSKGQGWNTEAFF
NA | TRBJ1-3 | TRBV5-1 | NA | TGCGCCAGCAGCCCCTGGGGGGGAAGAGGTGGAAACACCATATATTTT | CASSPWGGRGGNTIYF
NA | TRBJ2-3 | TRBV2 | TRBD2 | TGTGCCAGCAGGGAAACCGGGACTAGCGGGGGAAGCACAGATACGCAGTATTTT | CASRETGTSGGSTDTQYF
NA | TRBJ2-7 | TRBV7-9 | TRBD1 | TGTGCCAGCAGCCTACCGACAGGGAGCCTCTACGAGCAGTACTTC | CASSLPTGSLYEQYF
NA | TRBJ2-1 | TRBV7-3 | TRBD1 | TGTGCCAGCAGCTTAGACAGGGACAATGAGCAGTTCTTC | CASSLDRDNEQFF
NA | TRBJ2-3 | TRBV27 | TRBD2 | TGTGCCAGCAGTCCCTCGGGGGGTCCCTCAGATACGCAGTATTTT | CASSPSGGPSDTQYF
once | TRBJ2-3 | TRBV6-2/TRBV6-3 | TRBD2 | TGTGCCAGCAGTTACCCTCTAGCGGGGGTAATCACAGATACGCAGTATTTT | CASSYPLAGVITDTQYF
NA | TRBJ1-1 | TRBV14 | NA | TGTGCCAGCAGCCAAGATACAGGGACGGCTTTCTTT | CASSQDTGTAFF
NA | TRBJ2-4 | TRBV5-1 | TRBD1 | TGCGCCAGCACAGGGGGAACAGCCAAAAACATTCAGTACTTC | CASTGGTAKNIQYF
NA | TRBJ2-4 | TRBV4-1 | TRBD2 | TGCGCCAGCAGCCTAGGACTAGCGGGAGTGGACAAAAACATTCAGTACTTC | CASSLGLAGVDKNIQYF
NA | TRBJ1-4 | TRBV5-1 | TRBD1 | TGCGCCAGCAGCTTTAGGGGGCAGTACGGTGAAAAACTGTTTTTT | CASSFRGQYGEKLFF